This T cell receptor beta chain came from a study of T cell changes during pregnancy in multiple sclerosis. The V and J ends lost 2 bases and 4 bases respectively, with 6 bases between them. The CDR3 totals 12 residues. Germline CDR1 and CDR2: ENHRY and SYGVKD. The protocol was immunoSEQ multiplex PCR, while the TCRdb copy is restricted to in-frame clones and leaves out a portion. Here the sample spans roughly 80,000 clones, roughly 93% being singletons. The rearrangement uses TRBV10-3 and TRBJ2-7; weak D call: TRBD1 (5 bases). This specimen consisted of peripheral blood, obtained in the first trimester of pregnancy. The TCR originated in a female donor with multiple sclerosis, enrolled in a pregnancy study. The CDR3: CAISEDRYEQYF. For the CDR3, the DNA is TGTGCCATCAGTGAGGACAGATACGAGCAGTACTTC.